A selection of T cell receptor beta chains follows, all from one sample in a study of T cells after yellow fever vaccination. Using its own MiXCR run on the 5' RACE reads, TCRdb lists one record per CDR3 protein. The sample yields about 320,000 distinct CDR3 sequences, around 6.8% seen once. The sequences come from PBMCs, collected approximately 40 days after the first yellow fever vaccination. The receptors derive from a man aged 18 to 35 who received the YFV17D yellow fever vaccine. Each CDR3 is given with its conserved first and last residue. D genes are given only for firm matches. Expanded clones are given a class, and other clones once, few, many or no size at all.

j_gene,d_gene,len,abundance,v_gene,CDR3aa,CDR3nt
TRBJ2-4,.,14,.,TRBV4-3,CASSQDTLSNIQYF,TGCGCCAGCAGCCAAGACACCTTATCTAACATTCAGTACTTC
TRBJ2-1,.,15,few,TRBV6-5,CASSYVSANNNEQFF,TGTGCCAGCAGTTACGTCTCAGCCAACAACAATGAGCAGTTCTTC
TRBJ1-1,.,13,many,TRBV2,CASSRGLNTEAFF,TGTGCCAGCAGCAGGGGTCTGAACACTGAAGCTTTCTTT
TRBJ1-2,TRBD1,14,.,TRBV5-1,CASRRSGTGHGYTF,TGCGCCAGCAGGCGTTCCGGGACAGGGCACGGCTACACCTTC
TRBJ2-5,.,17,few,TRBV2,CASSEAGTGGLQETQYF,TGTGCCAGCAGTGAAGCGGGGACCGGGGGGCTGCAAGAGACCCAGTACTTC
TRBJ1-4,TRBD1,15,.,TRBV7-6,CASSLAGQPNEKLFF,TGTGCCAGCAGCTTAGCGGGACAGCCTAATGAAAAACTGTTTTTT
TRBJ2-7,.,12,many,TRBV6-2/TRBV6-3,CASSSTSYEQYF,TGTGCCAGCAGTTCAACCAGCTACGAGCAGTACTTC
TRBJ2-1,TRBD1,14,few,TRBV6-2/TRBV6-3,CASSPVGQPVEDRF,TGTGCCAGCAGTCCAGTGGGACAGCCGGTCGAAGATAGGTTC
TRBJ2-1,.,15,few,TRBV20-1,CSARDYGSSYNEQFF,TGCAGTGCTAGAGACTACGGGAGCTCCTACAATGAGCAGTTCTTC
TRBJ1-1,.,13,few,TRBV5-1,CASSSLRGTEAFF,TGCGCCAGCAGTTCTCTCAGGGGCACTGAAGCTTTCTTT
TRBJ1-6,.,15,.,TRBV7-3,CASSLTVDYNSPLHF,TGTGCCAGCAGCTTAACAGTAGACTATAATTCACCCCTCCACTTT
TRBJ1-6,.,16,few,TRBV25-1,CASSEYGGTITSPLHF,TGTGCCAGCAGTGAATATGGTGGGACGATTACTTCACCCCTCCACTTT
TRBJ2-7,.,14,few,TRBV2,CASNPSGWGREQYF,TGTGCCAGCAACCCCTCAGGTTGGGGCCGCGAGCAGTACTTC
TRBJ1-1,TRBD1,15,few,TRBV5-1,CASSLSQGGNTEAFF,TGCGCCAGCAGCTTGTCGCAGGGGGGTAACACTGAAGCTTTCTTT
TRBJ2-2,.,15,.,TRBV7-3,CASSYSGPETGELFF,TGTGCCAGCAGCTACTCGGGGCCCGAAACCGGGGAGCTGTTTTTT
TRBJ2-2,.,15,many,TRBV4-1,CASSQDSGGAGELFF,TGCGCCAGCAGCCAAGACAGTGGTGGGGCCGGGGAGCTGTTTTTT
TRBJ2-1,.,14,many,TRBV5-5,CASSFGNQGNEQFF,TGTGCCAGCAGCTTCGGTAACCAGGGGAATGAGCAGTTCTTC
TRBJ2-2,TRBD2,15,few,TRBV6-1,CASTVAGGRTGELFF,TGTGCCAGCACCGTAGCGGGGGGGCGCACCGGGGAGCTGTTTTTT
TRBJ1-5,.,15,few,TRBV5-5,CASSPGAQGDQPQHF,TGTGCCAGCAGCCCCGGGGCGCAGGGAGATCAGCCCCAGCATTTT
TRBJ1-5,.,16,once,TRBV28,CASSLWKWPDNQPQHF,TGTGCCAGCAGTTTATGGAAGTGGCCGGACAATCAGCCCCAGCATTTT
TRBJ1-5,.,17,many,TRBV12-5,CASGLGSRQGSGQPQHF,TGTGCTAGTGGTTTGGGATCACGTCAGGGCTCGGGTCAGCCCCAGCATTTT
TRBJ1-5,.,14,few,TRBV20-1,CSASQGISRQPQHF,TGCAGTGCTTCACAGGGAATTTCGAGGCAGCCCCAGCATTTT
TRBJ2-7,.,14,few,TRBV20-1,CSARDSRGLYEQYF,TGCAGTGCTAGAGACTCCAGGGGTTTGTACGAGCAGTACTTC
TRBJ1-4,.,14,few,TRBV5-1,CASSLDTRREKLFF,TGCGCCAGCAGCTTGGACACCCGGCGCGAAAAACTGTTTTTT
TRBJ2-2,.,21,few,TRBV4-1,CASSQDPRRVGRATNTGELFF,TGCGCCAGCAGCCAAGACCCTCGTCGGGTTGGACGGGCTACGAACACCGGGGAGCTGTTTTTT
TRBJ2-4,TRBD1,15,few,TRBV5-6,CASSVTGTGRHIQYF,TGTGCCAGCAGCGTTACCGGGACAGGGCGACACATTCAGTACTTC
TRBJ2-3,.,14,.,TRBV4-3,CASSQGDSTDTQYF,TGCGCCAGCAGCCAAGGGGACAGCACAGATACGCAGTATTTT
TRBJ2-1,.,17,few,TRBV5-6,CASRPKAKGGPIDEQFF,TGTGCCAGCAGGCCTAAAGCAAAGGGGGGGCCGATCGATGAGCAGTTCTTC
TRBJ2-1,.,13,.,TRBV29-1,CSVEGGGEHEQFF,TGCAGCGTTGAAGGTGGGGGTGAACATGAGCAGTTCTTC
TRBJ1-1,.,13,.,TRBV7-2,CASSLVGPTEAFF,TGTGCCAGCAGCCTGGTTGGCCCCACTGAAGCTTTCTTT
TRBJ2-1,.,13,many,TRBV6-2/TRBV6-3,CASSYNTYNEQFF,TGTGCCAGCAGTTACAACACCTACAATGAGCAGTTCTTC
TRBJ2-2,TRBD1,16,.,TRBV13,CATPSGTGGATGELFF,TGTGCCACCCCATCGGGGACAGGGGGAGCCACCGGGGAGCTGTTTTTT
TRBJ1-5,.,14,.,TRBV12-3/TRBV12-4,CASSFAGKAGPQHF,TGTGCCAGCAGTTTCGCAGGGAAGGCAGGTCCCCAGCATTTT
TRBJ1-1,.,12,.,TRBV6-1,CASREGNTEAFF,TGTGCCAGCAGGGAAGGGAACACTGAAGCTTTCTTT
TRBJ1-5,.,14,few,TRBV6-1,CASSFGPSGQPQHF,TGTGCCAGCAGCTTCGGACCTTCCGGGCAGCCCCAGCATTTT
TRBJ1-4,.,15,few,TRBV9,CASSVEARQNEKLFF,TGTGCCAGCAGCGTAGAGGCCAGACAGAATGAAAAACTGTTTTTT
TRBJ1-6,TRBD1,12,many,TRBV28,CASTGAVSPLHF,TGTGCCAGTACAGGGGCGGTTTCACCCCTCCACTTT
TRBJ2-3,.,14,.,TRBV9,CASSGGSGTDTQYF,TGTGCCAGCAGCGGGGGATCGGGCACAGATACGCAGTATTTT
TRBJ1-1,TRBD1,15,few,TRBV5-4,CASSLPTGADTEAFF,TGTGCCAGCAGCTTGCCGACAGGGGCGGACACTGAAGCTTTCTTT
TRBJ2-7,.,14,few,TRBV5-5,CASSLSMGGGEQYF,TGTGCCAGCAGCTTGTCGATGGGGGGAGGCGAGCAGTACTTC
TRBJ2-3,TRBD2,13,many,TRBV29-1,CSVAGLAVDTQYF,TGCAGCGTCGCGGGACTAGCGGTAGATACGCAGTATTTT
TRBJ2-1,TRBD2,15,few,TRBV20-1,CSSTRGGGSYNEQFF,TGCAGTTCCACGCGGGGGGGTGGATCCTACAATGAGCAGTTCTTC
TRBJ2-2,TRBD1,16,many,TRBV5-1,CASSFTGGADTGELFF,TGCGCCAGCAGCTTTACAGGGGGCGCGGACACCGGGGAGCTGTTTTTT
TRBJ2-3,TRBD2,16,.,TRBV6-1,CASSPETSGGADTQYF,TGTGCCAGCAGTCCCGAGACTAGCGGGGGAGCAGATACGCAGTATTTT
TRBJ2-3,TRBD1,15,.,TRBV4-3,CASSQPGGPPDTQYF,TGCGCCAGCAGCCAACCAGGGGGCCCCCCAGATACGCAGTATTTT
TRBJ1-2,.,12,few,TRBV20-1,CSAAGTLYGYTF,TGCAGTGCCGCCGGGACACTCTATGGCTACACCTTC
TRBJ1-5,.,14,many,TRBV30,CAWSLGFGNQPQHF,TGTGCCTGGAGTTTGGGATTTGGCAATCAGCCCCAGCATTTT
TRBJ2-1,TRBD2,15,many,TRBV11-2,CASSLVAGGRLEQFF,TGTGCCAGCAGCTTAGTGGCGGGGGGGCGTTTGGAGCAGTTCTTC
TRBJ2-3,TRBD1,17,few,TRBV5-1,CASFGGPPGQGTDTQYF,TGCGCCAGCTTCGGAGGTCCCCCGGGACAGGGGACAGATACGCAGTATTTT
TRBJ1-1,.,13,many,TRBV7-2,CASSGTGATEAFF,TGTGCCAGCAGCGGAACGGGGGCCACTGAAGCTTTCTTT
TRBJ2-5,.,14,few,TRBV20-1,CSAPQGPPGETQYF,TGCAGTGCTCCCCAGGGGCCTCCGGGAGAGACCCAGTACTTC
TRBJ1-2,.,16,.,TRBV20-1,CSARDPGGRANYGYTF,TGCAGTGCTAGAGATCCGGGTGGCAGAGCTAACTATGGCTACACCTTC
TRBJ2-2,TRBD2,15,many,TRBV7-3,CASSSSSGGTGELFF,TGTGCCAGCAGCTCATCGTCGGGGGGCACCGGGGAGCTGTTTTTT
TRBJ1-1,TRBD1,14,many,TRBV7-9,CASSPGQGASEAFF,TGTGCCAGCAGCCCGGGACAGGGGGCTTCTGAAGCTTTCTTT
TRBJ2-1,.,14,.,TRBV2,CASSVASLFHEQFF,TGTGCCAGCAGTGTGGCTAGCCTTTTCCATGAGCAGTTCTTC